The 13 T cell receptor beta chains in this list originate from one sample, sequenced in a study of regulatory T cells in long-lasting Graves disease. Sample time point: newly diagnosed GD, antithyroid drugs for less than 3 months. Generation of the TCR library employed RNA extracted from PBMCs. Building of the TCR beta libraries involved iRepertoire HTBI primers and Arm-PCR of CDR3 regions. One entry per CDR3 protein results from TCRdb running MiXCR on the multiplex PCR reads. This sample has 300,000 to 400,000 distinct CDR3 sequences, with 16% found just once. The same sample was also used in a study of T cells in Graves' hyperthyroidism and ophthalmopathy.

The sequencing here drew on peripheral blood mononuclear cells (PBMCs), taken at new diagnosis, from a patient treated with antithyroid drugs. The origin of the receptors is a man aged 35 to 55 with Graves disease.

The sample holds many counts of this clonotype. The chain links TRBV30 to TRBJ1-4; no reliable D call. The CDR3 length is 15 residues. The V and J ends lost 2 bases and 4 bases respectively, with 14 bases between them. Germline CDR1 and CDR2: GTSNPN and SVGIG (reference sequence). CDR3 sequence: CAWSPGAIINEKLFF. The CDR3, as DNA: TGTGCCTGGAGTCCCGGAGCCATAATTAATGAAAAACTGTTTTTT.

This clonotype was picked up many times. V is TRBV18 and J is TRBJ2-7; D gene uncertain. The CDR3 sequence is 12 residues long. The V end lost 3 bases, the J end lost 6 bases, and 9 bases lay between the germline ends. Looked up from germline, CDR1 is KGHSH and CDR2 is LQKENI. CDR3 bases: TGTGCCAGCTCACCCTCACCTGTCGAGCAGTACTTC. Translating gives CASSPSPVEQYF.

This clonotype was observed many times. The chain joins TRBV10-3 to TRBJ2-5; TRBD2 aligns across 10 bases. The trim removed 3 bases at V and 0 bases at J, leaving 7 bases unmatched. Germline V gene sequence: CDR1 ENHRY, CDR2 SYGVKD. This CDR3 is built from 17 residues. CDR3 region: CAISDHTSGAHQETQYF. The CDR3 DNA is TGTGCCATCAGTGACCATACTAGCGGGGCTCACCAAGAGACCCAGTACTTC.

This clonotype was seen many times. The chain joins TRBV30 to TRBJ2-7; D remains ambiguous. The CDR3 consists of 11 residues. V was cut by 3 bases and J by 6 bases, with 9 bases left in between. Per germline, CDR1 GTSNPN and CDR2 SVGIG (reference sequence). The CDR3 DNA is TGTGCCTGGAGCTCCATAGGCGAGCAGTACTTC. Translating gives CAWSSIGEQYF.

The rearrangement joins TRBV24-1 to TRBJ2-7; D remains unclear. CDR1 and CDR2 (germline): KGHDR, SFDVKD. The CDR3 totals 13 residues. V shed 9 bases and J shed 0 bases, with 11 bases lying between them. CDR3 in amino acids: CATRAPNSYEQYF. DNA of the CDR3: TGTGCCACCCGGGCCCCCAACTCCTACGAGCAGTACTTC.

This clonotype was found many times. The J gene is TRBJ2-7, the V gene TRBV6-6; no firm D call. The CDR3 covers 16 residues. Germline V gene sequence: CDR1 MNHNY, CDR2 SVGAGI (reference sequence). Trimming cost V 0 bases and J 4 bases, with 16 bases left between them. The chain's CDR3 is CASSYSESPKRYEQYF. The CDR3 coding sequence is TGTGCCAGCAGTTACTCGGAGTCACCAAAGAGGTACGAGCAGTACTTC.

A few counts support this clonotype. The genes are TRBV25-1 and TRBJ2-1; 7 bases line up with TRBD1. Germline CDR1 reads MGHDK; CDR2 reads SYGVNS. CDR3 length: 16 residues. The J segment lost 4 bases and the V segment lost 2 bases, leaving 8 bases of the junction unmatched. The CDR3 sequence is CASSEGGWDSYNEQFF. Here the CDR3 DNA reads TGTGCCAGCAGTGAAGGCGGGTGGGACAGTTACAATGAGCAGTTCTTC.

The chain recombines TRBV5-1 with TRBJ2-2; 9 bases line up with TRBD2. Germline CDR1 SGHRS, CDR2 YFSETQ. The CDR3 is made up of 16 amino acids. Trimming removed 0 bases from V and 7 bases from J; junction bases left unmatched: 7. CDR3 in DNA: TGCGCCAGCAGCTTGGATGGTAGCGGGGGAAACGGGGAGCTGTTTTTT. It codes for CASSLDGSGGNGELFF.

This clonotype has at least ten counts. The rearrangement uses TRBV12-3 or TRBV12-4 and TRBJ2-3, with 9 nucleotides matching TRBD2. V lost 1 base and J lost 2; bases outside the gene matches: 1. This CDR3 contains 15 residues. DNA for the CDR3: TGTGCCAGCAGTTTAGGCGGGGGGGTCACAGATACGCAGTATTTT. It codes for CASSLGGGVTDTQYF.

Ten or more counts support this clonotype. The chain joins TRBV18 to TRBJ1-1; D ambiguous. The germline V and J ends were trimmed by 0 bases and 1 base, with 9 bases remaining between them. Germline CDR1 and CDR2: KGHSH and LQKENI. The CDR3 is made up of 15 amino acids. CDR3 nucleotides: TGTGCCAGCTCACCACCGGCAGGTGGGAACACTGAAGCTTTCTTT. Protein sequence: CASSPPAGGNTEAFF.

In this sample, this clonotype turned up many times. The chain carries TRBV2 and TRBJ1-5, with TRBD1 identical over 8 bases. The CDR3 totals 16 residues. The germline CDR1 and CDR2 sequences are SNHLY and FYNNEI. J lost 3 bases, V lost 7 bases, and 11 bases had no gene match. The CDR3 DNA sequence: TGTGCCAGCACCACAGGACAGGGCCTAGACAATCAGCCCCAGCATTTT. As protein: CASTTGQGLDNQPQHF.

This clonotype has a count of ten or more. This rearrangement joins TRBV20-1 to TRBJ2-3; D may match TRBD1 or TRBD2 (6 bases each). This CDR3 has 15 amino acids. Per the germline V gene, CDR1 is DFQATT and CDR2 is SNEGSKA (reference sequence). Deletions cut 5 bases from V and 3 bases from J, with 18 bases between. The CDR3 is CSAPRAGQNTDTQYF. The CDR3 DNA is TGCAGTGCTCCAAGGGCGGGACAAAATACAGATACGCAGTATTTT.

This clonotype came up many times. This chain uses TRBV11-3 with TRBJ2-5; 8 bases are shared with TRBD2. Trimming cost V 5 bases and J 3 bases; bases outside gene matches: 11. CDR3 length: 16 amino acids. Per the germline V gene, CDR1 is SGHNT and CDR2 is YENEEA. The CDR3 DNA reads as TGTGCCAGCAGCCAAGACGGGAGGGGCGGAGAAGAGACCCAGTACTTC. Amino acid sequence: CASSQDGRGGEETQYF.